These 2 T cell receptor beta chains were all obtained from the same sample, sequenced in a study of blood T cell repertoires in COVID-19. Clones were read by immunoSEQ multiplex PCR, and TCRdb kept only the in-frame ones, dropping some. The table includes some 300,000 clones, approximately 91% detected once. Specimen: PBMCs or T cells enriched from blood (not recorded which). These receptor sequences come from a woman aged 25-40 years who had been exposed to COVID-19.

The chain carries TRBV3-1 (or the pseudogene TRBV3-2) and TRBJ1-4, with D perhaps TRBD1 (5 bases). CDR1 and CDR2 from the germline V gene are LGHDT and YNNKEL (reference sequence). V shed 2 bases and J shed 7 bases, with 11 bases lying between them. CDR3 length equals 14 residues. CDR3 in DNA: TGTGCCAGCAGCCAAAATACAGACAGTGAAAAACTGTTTTTT. It is translated as CASSQNTDSEKLFF.

This clone was found once. The chain uses TRBV11-2 and TRBJ1-2, with D possibly being TRBD1 (5 bases). The germline V and J ends were trimmed by 0 bases and 8 bases, with 16 bases remaining between them. Per the germline V gene, CDR1 is SGHAT and CDR2 is FQNNGV. The CDR3 consists of 15 residues. The DNA for the CDR3 is TGTGCCAGCAGCTTAGAGCCCGGGGGGTTGGAGGGCTACACCTTC. This translates into CASSLEPGGLEGYTF.